These T cell receptor beta chains were read from a single sample in a study of shared clonotypes between healthy human individuals. Repertoires were generated with immunoSEQ multiplex PCR, while TCRdb's copy carries only in-frame clones and drops some. The top ten clones hold 0.35% to 0.5% of a sample with more than 2,000,000 clones, 90% to 95% of them seen once. Sequencing input: naive CD4+ T cells from PBMCs. The receptors stem from a man between 18 and 35 years old in good health. Some clones in this sample may be carry-over from other donors' samples. Both conserved end residues are part of each CDR3. Each record gives: D gene, clone size, V gene, J gene, CDR3 protein, CDR3 DNA. A D gene is named only where the DNA matches it firmly. Clone sizes are given selectively: once, few, many, or a class where the clone is expanded.

D: NA
size: once
V: TRBV5-4
J: TRBJ2-3
CDR3: CASNKEHALSDTQYF
DNA: TGTGCCAGCAATAAGGAACACGCCCTCTCCGATACGCAGTATTTT

D: NA
size: NA
V: TRBV29-1
J: TRBJ1-2
CDR3: CSVGRAMSDGYTF
DNA: TGCAGCGTTGGCAGGGCAATGTCTGATGGCTACACCTTC

D: TRBD2
size: NA
V: TRBV29-1
J: TRBJ2-1
CDR3: CSVETSGFANEQFF
DNA: TGCAGCGTCGAGACTAGCGGGTTCGCCAATGAGCAGTTCTTC

D: TRBD1
size: NA
V: TRBV15
J: TRBJ1-5
CDR3: CATSRDRGQGSTIRHF
DNA: TGTGCCACCAGCAGAGATCGGGGACAGGGGTCCACCATCAGGCATTTT

D: NA
size: NA
V: TRBV28
J: TRBJ2-5
CDR3: CASSPSGVEYIRETQYF
DNA: TGTGCCAGCAGTCCCTCCGGCGTGGAGTACATTAGGGAGACCCAGTACTTC

D: NA
size: NA
V: TRBV4-3
J: TRBJ1-6
CDR3: CASSQDIHSPLHF
DNA: TGCGCCAGCAGCCAAGATATTCATTCACCCCTCCACTTT

D: TRBD1
size: NA
V: TRBV6-5
J: TRBJ2-7
CDR3: CASRKQGAMAYEQYF
DNA: TGTGCCAGCAGAAAACAGGGGGCGATGGCCTACGAGCAGTACTTC

D: NA
size: NA
V: TRBV18
J: TRBJ1-2
CDR3: CASSPAGHYGYTF
DNA: TGTGCCAGTTCACCGGCGGGCCACTATGGCTACACCTTC

D: TRBD2
size: NA
V: TRBV5-4
J: TRBJ2-7
CDR3: CASSSRTSGRLYEQYF
DNA: TGTGCCAGCAGCTCCCGGACTAGCGGGAGGTTGTACGAGCAGTACTTC

D: NA
size: NA
V: TRBV5-6
J: TRBJ2-7
CDR3: CASSLRGSYEQYF
DNA: TGTGCCAGCAGCTTGAGAGGGTCCTACGAGCAGTACTTC

D: TRBD2
size: NA
V: TRBV5-1
J: TRBJ2-1
CDR3: CASSSFSGRSYNEQFF
DNA: TGCGCCAGCAGCTCTTTTAGCGGGAGGTCCTACAATGAGCAGTTCTTC

D: NA
size: NA
V: TRBV5-4
J: TRBJ2-5
CDR3: CASSLVRAGEETQYF
DNA: TGTGCCAGCAGCTTGGTTCGAGCAGGGGAAGAGACCCAGTACTTC

D: NA
size: once
V: TRBV7-8
J: TRBJ2-5
CDR3: CATVRRALLETQYF
DNA: TGTGCCACGGTCCGCCGGGCCCTGCTGGAGACCCAGTACTTC

D: NA
size: NA
V: TRBV9
J: TRBJ2-2
CDR3: CASSVDFGYTGELFF
DNA: TGTGCCAGCAGCGTAGATTTTGGGTACACCGGGGAGCTGTTTTTT

D: NA
size: once
V: TRBV5-1
J: TRBJ2-5
CDR3: CASTLSGGPETQYF
DNA: TGCGCCAGCACCTTGAGCGGAGGGCCGGAGACCCAGTACTTC

D: NA
size: NA
V: TRBV2
J: TRBJ2-7
CDR3: CASSETFLGPGYEQYF
DNA: TGTGCCAGCAGTGAAACCTTCCTCGGCCCCGGCTACGAGCAGTACTTC

D: TRBD1
size: NA
V: TRBV18
J: TRBJ1-1
CDR3: CASSLTTGGGTEAFF
DNA: TGTGCCAGCTCACTCACCACAGGGGGTGGTACTGAAGCTTTCTTT

D: NA
size: NA
V: TRBV7-9
J: TRBJ1-4
CDR3: CASSFAGSNEKLFF
DNA: TGTGCCAGCAGCTTTGCAGGGTCCAATGAAAAACTGTTTTTT

D: NA
size: NA
V: TRBV29-1
J: TRBJ1-1
CDR3: CSVSVLTARREAFF
DNA: TGCAGCGTTAGCGTACTTACAGCTCGTCGGGAAGCTTTCTTT

D: NA
size: NA
V: TRBV28
J: TRBJ2-2
CDR3: CASSLKGPPGELFF
DNA: TGTGCCAGCAGTTTGAAAGGGCCCCCCGGGGAGCTGTTTTTT

D: NA
size: once
V: TRBV5-8
J: TRBJ2-1
CDR3: CASSLGSSVNEQFF
DNA: TGTGCCAGCAGCTTGGGATCTTCGGTCAATGAGCAGTTCTTC

D: TRBD1
size: NA
V: TRBV7-2
J: TRBJ1-5
CDR3: CASSYSGTGNQPQHF
DNA: TGTGCCAGCAGCTACTCCGGGACAGGGAATCAGCCCCAGCATTTT

D: NA
size: few
V: TRBV6-5
J: TRBJ1-1
CDR3: CASSYSVRTEAFF
DNA: TGTGCCAGCAGTTACTCGGTGAGGACTGAAGCTTTCTTT

D: NA
size: NA
V: TRBV7-9
J: TRBJ2-3
CDR3: CASGPTRSTDTQYF
DNA: TGTGCCAGCGGCCCGACAAGAAGCACAGATACGCAGTATTTT

D: NA
size: NA
V: TRBV27
J: TRBJ2-6
CDR3: CASRMGPSGANVLTF
DNA: TGTGCCAGCCGGATGGGACCCTCTGGGGCCAACGTCCTGACTTTC

D: TRBD1
size: NA
V: TRBV28
J: TRBJ1-5
CDR3: CASSPRQGYNQPQHF
DNA: TGTGCCAGCAGCCCCCGACAGGGATACAATCAGCCCCAGCATTTT

D: NA
size: NA
V: TRBV19
J: TRBJ1-5
CDR3: CASSSGTSNQPQHF
DNA: TGTGCCAGTTCCAGTGGGACCAGCAATCAGCCCCAGCATTTT

D: NA
size: NA
V: TRBV7-2
J: TRBJ2-7
CDR3: CASSLSLANHYEQYF
DNA: TGTGCCAGCAGCCTTAGCTTAGCGAACCACTACGAGCAGTACTTC

D: NA
size: NA
V: TRBV27
J: TRBJ2-7
CDR3: CASSSRFGLSYEQYF
DNA: TGTGCCAGCAGTTCGAGATTTGGACTTTCCTACGAGCAGTACTTC

D: TRBD2
size: NA
V: TRBV29-1
J: TRBJ2-1
CDR3: CSVEHLLGLAGGNSYNEQFF
DNA: TGCAGCGTTGAACATCTGCTCGGACTAGCGGGAGGCAACTCCTACAATGAGCAGTTCTTC

D: NA
size: NA
V: TRBV2
J: TRBJ1-1
CDR3: CASRADVNTEAFF
DNA: TGTGCCAGCAGGGCCGACGTTAACACTGAAGCTTTCTTT

D: NA
size: once
V: TRBV7-2
J: TRBJ2-5
CDR3: CASSLDRWVQETQYF
DNA: TGTGCCAGCAGCTTAGATCGTTGGGTCCAAGAGACCCAGTACTTC

D: NA
size: few
V: TRBV30
J: TRBJ1-5
CDR3: CAWADSHQPQHF
DNA: TGTGCCTGGGCGGACAGCCATCAGCCCCAGCATTTT

D: NA
size: NA
V: TRBV5-5
J: TRBJ2-6
CDR3: CASSYSFSGANVLTF
DNA: TGTGCCAGCAGCTACAGCTTCTCTGGGGCCAACGTCCTGACTTTC

D: NA
size: NA
V: TRBV15
J: TRBJ1-4
CDR3: CATSREGAREREKLFF
DNA: TGTGCCACCAGCAGAGAAGGGGCCAGGGAGAGGGAAAAACTGTTTTTT

D: TRBD2
size: once
V: TRBV7-3
J: TRBJ2-1
CDR3: CASSHSGSGLGEQFF
DNA: TGTGCCAGCAGTCATAGCGGGAGTGGTCTTGGTGAGCAGTTCTTC

D: TRBD1
size: NA
V: TRBV5-1
J: TRBJ2-7
CDR3: CASSLAGQGYEQYF
DNA: TGCGCCAGCAGCTTGGCGGGACAGGGATACGAGCAGTACTTC

D: NA
size: NA
V: TRBV2
J: TRBJ2-7
CDR3: CASREVRSQQYF
DNA: TGTGCCAGCAGGGAAGTCAGGTCCCAGCAGTACTTC

D: NA
size: NA
V: TRBV7-8
J: TRBJ1-1
CDR3: CASSPWGEGTEAFF
DNA: TGTGCCAGCAGCCCCTGGGGCGAGGGCACTGAAGCTTTCTTT

D: NA
size: NA
V: TRBV7-2
J: TRBJ2-2
CDR3: CASSLGVSNTGELFF
DNA: TGTGCCAGCAGCTTGGGGGTATCGAACACCGGGGAGCTGTTTTTT

D: TRBD1
size: NA
V: TRBV6-1
J: TRBJ1-2
CDR3: CASRADRGRGYGYTF
DNA: TGTGCCAGCAGGGCTGACAGGGGACGGGGCTATGGCTACACCTTC

D: NA
size: NA
V: TRBV28
J: TRBJ2-3
CDR3: CASRRDGDTQYF
DNA: TGTGCCAGCAGAAGGGACGGTGATACGCAGTATTTT

D: NA
size: NA
V: TRBV7-9
J: TRBJ2-3
CDR3: CASSFSGVSTDTQYF
DNA: TGTGCCAGCAGCTTTTCCGGGGTTAGCACAGATACGCAGTATTTT

D: NA
size: NA
V: TRBV21-1
J: TRBJ2-3
CDR3: CASSKVDSAKHSTDTQYF
DNA: TGTGCCAGCAGCAAAGTGGATTCGGCTAAACACAGCACAGATACGCAGTATTTT

D: NA
size: NA
V: TRBV7-6
J: TRBJ2-7
CDR3: CASSLAIGPSYEQYF
DNA: TGTGCCAGCAGCTTAGCGATCGGTCCATCCTACGAGCAGTACTTC

D: NA
size: once
V: TRBV20-1
J: TRBJ2-5
CDR3: CSPQGETQYF
DNA: TGCAGTCCCCAAGGAGAGACCCAGTACTTC

D: TRBD1
size: NA
V: TRBV28
J: TRBJ2-1
CDR3: CASSLLGQGTDEQFF
DNA: TGTGCCAGCAGTTTACTAGGACAGGGTACAGATGAGCAGTTCTTC

D: NA
size: NA
V: TRBV27
J: TRBJ2-7
CDR3: CASSLPTGRYEQYF
DNA: TGTGCCAGCAGTCTCCCCACAGGGCGCTACGAGCAGTACTTC

D: NA
size: NA
V: TRBV28
J: TRBJ1-1
CDR3: CASRGAGAPGTEAFF
DNA: TGTGCCAGCAGGGGGGCTGGGGCGCCTGGCACTGAAGCTTTCTTT

D: TRBD1
size: NA
V: TRBV5-5
J: TRBJ1-3
CDR3: CASSLTGTGGSNRGNTIYF
DNA: TGTGCCAGCAGCCTGACCGGGACAGGGGGCTCGAACCGCGGAAACACCATATATTTT

D: TRBD2
size: NA
V: TRBV7-9
J: TRBJ2-3
CDR3: CASSRRGADTQYF
DNA: TGTGCCAGCAGCCGACGGGGGGCAGATACGCAGTATTTT

D: NA
size: NA
V: TRBV6-5
J: TRBJ1-5
CDR3: CASRRDKSNQPQHF
DNA: TGTGCCAGCAGACGAGACAAGAGCAATCAGCCCCAGCATTTT

D: TRBD2
size: few
V: TRBV19
J: TRBJ2-2
CDR3: CATAGTSSGTGELFF
DNA: TGTGCCACTGCAGGGACTAGCTCTGGCACCGGGGAGCTGTTTTTT

D: NA
size: NA
V: TRBV5-1
J: TRBJ2-7
CDR3: CASSLARTFGGEQYF
DNA: TGCGCCAGCAGCTTGGCCCGGACTTTTGGAGGAGAGCAGTACTTC

D: NA
size: NA
V: TRBV28
J: TRBJ1-1
CDR3: CASSLPRGTEAFF
DNA: TGTGCCAGCAGTTTGCCCAGGGGCACTGAAGCTTTCTTT